This is a list of T cell receptor beta chains from one sample in a study of blood T cell repertoires in COVID-19. Using immunoSEQ multiplex PCR, the repertoire was profiled, and TCRdb retains in-frame clones only, with some absent. In the table there are 60,000 to 70,000 clones, about 90% of which are singletons. Sequencing was performed on peripheral blood. Source of these receptors: a woman aged 60-70 years with COVID-19, enrolled during active disease. Both conserved end residues are part of each CDR3.

V	J	CDR3
TRBV29-1	TRBJ2-3	CSTGTGPTVDTQYF
TRBV11-3	TRBJ2-5	CASSSASVETQYF
TRBV18	TRBJ2-1	CASSPRLAGDNEQFF
TRBV6-4	TRBJ1-4	CASSDSYRGPYEKLFF
TRBV6-1	TRBJ1-2	CASSEARVYGYTF
TRBV5-1	TRBJ1-2	CASQAQGAANYGYTF
TRBV11-3	TRBJ1-6	CASSQNRDSPLHF
TRBV6-1	TRBJ1-6	CASSGGNGGPNSPLHF
TRBV5-1	TRBJ2-3	CASRAQSSTDTQYF
TRBV30	TRBJ1-1	CAWSVSTGNTEAFF
TRBV11-3	TRBJ1-2	CASSSNRDGYTF
TRBV7-9	TRBJ1-6	CASTRAGVDSPLHF
TRBV27	TRBJ1-6	CASSPRGQGLNSPLHF
TRBV30	TRBJ2-2	CAWRGWELAGGEELFF
TRBV11-3	TRBJ1-5	CASSEGDQPQHF
TRBV24-1	TRBJ2-2	CATEGSGELFF
TRBV19	TRBJ1-5	CASSTRQGSAGNQPQHF
TRBV28	TRBJ2-3	CASRGTSGGTDTQYF
TRBV28	TRBJ2-1	CASNLAGGPGYNEQFF
TRBV28	TRBJ2-1	CASSLFAGGPIEQFF
TRBV7-2	TRBJ2-5	CASSWGLTETQYF
TRBV25-1	TRBJ2-7	CASRLAGGEQYF
TRBV30	TRBJ2-7	CAWRGLYEQYF
TRBV28	TRBJ2-5	CASSRGQQQETQYF
TRBV11-2	TRBJ1-5	CASSFQTNQPQHF
TRBV3-1/TRBV3-2	TRBJ1-3	CASSQGGPGNTIYF
TRBV6-5	TRBJ2-7	CASTRGGRTYEQYF
TRBV28	TRBJ1-2	CASSSSGTGLEGYTF